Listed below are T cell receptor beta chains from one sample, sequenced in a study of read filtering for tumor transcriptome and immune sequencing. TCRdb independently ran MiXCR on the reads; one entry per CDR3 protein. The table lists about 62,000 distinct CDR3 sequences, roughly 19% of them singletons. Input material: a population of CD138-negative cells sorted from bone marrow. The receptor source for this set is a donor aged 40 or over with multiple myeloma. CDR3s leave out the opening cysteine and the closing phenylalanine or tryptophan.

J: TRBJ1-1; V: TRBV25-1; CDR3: ASIDRATEAF
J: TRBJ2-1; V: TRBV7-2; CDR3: ASSAGGGRARYNEQF
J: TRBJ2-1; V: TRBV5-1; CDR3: ASSLQGIGSYNEQF
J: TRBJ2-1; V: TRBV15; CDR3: ATSREWREVGNEQF
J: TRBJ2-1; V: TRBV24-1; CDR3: STSYLYSDEQF
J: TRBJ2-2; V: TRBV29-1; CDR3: SVVGGSNTGELF
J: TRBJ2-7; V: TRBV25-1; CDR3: ASSDWASEQY
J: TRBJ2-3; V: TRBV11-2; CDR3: ASSLRASGLSTDTQY
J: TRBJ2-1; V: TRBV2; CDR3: ASSEREGNEQF
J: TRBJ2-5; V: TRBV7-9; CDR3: ASSLGVDRAFLKTQY
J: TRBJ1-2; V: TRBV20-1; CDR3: SAMTGGEVYGYT
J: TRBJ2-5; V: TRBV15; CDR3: ATSRDHSGRTETQY
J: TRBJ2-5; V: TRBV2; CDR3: ASRRRLEAQETQY
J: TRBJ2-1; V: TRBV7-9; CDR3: ASSRRLAEPGNEQF
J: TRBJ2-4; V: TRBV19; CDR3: ASSIRSGGRGGNIQY
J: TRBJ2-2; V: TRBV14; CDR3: ASSPPGISIEGDTGELF
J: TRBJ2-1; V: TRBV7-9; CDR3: ANSFGNEQF
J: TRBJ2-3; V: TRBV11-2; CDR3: ASSRLVNTDTQY
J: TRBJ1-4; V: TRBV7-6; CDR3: ASSYPRQGPDNEKLF
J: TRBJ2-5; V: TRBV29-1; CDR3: SVERQQETQY
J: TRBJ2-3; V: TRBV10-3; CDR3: AISPTRATDTQY
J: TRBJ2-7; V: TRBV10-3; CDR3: AISDGGRHEQY
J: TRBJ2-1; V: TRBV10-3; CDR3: AIGSGAYNEQF
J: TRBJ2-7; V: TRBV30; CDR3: AWRDIRGTVGSYEQY
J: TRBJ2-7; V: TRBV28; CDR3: ASSFRTEPYEQY
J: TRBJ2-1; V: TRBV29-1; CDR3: SVDRRGGSYNEQF
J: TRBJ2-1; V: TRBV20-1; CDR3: SAPTSGGYNEQF
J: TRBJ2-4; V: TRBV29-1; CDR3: SVVLAGGVAKNIQY
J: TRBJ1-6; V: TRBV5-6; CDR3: ASSLPDRNSPLH
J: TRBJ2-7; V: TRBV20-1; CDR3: SARDHGGSSYEQY
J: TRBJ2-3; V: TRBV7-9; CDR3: ASSQGIITDTQY
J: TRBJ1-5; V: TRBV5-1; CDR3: ASSLVPTDNNQPQH
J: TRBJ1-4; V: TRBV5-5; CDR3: ASSLAEGASEKLF
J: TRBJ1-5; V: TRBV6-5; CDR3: ASRPIRGQGLNQPQH
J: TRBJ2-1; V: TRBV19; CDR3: ASSVTGSSSYNEQF
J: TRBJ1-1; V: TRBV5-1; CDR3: ASSSSSPGLNTEAF
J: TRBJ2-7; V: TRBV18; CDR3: ASSPASGGAAEQY
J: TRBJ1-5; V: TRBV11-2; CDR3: ASSLRGSNQPQH
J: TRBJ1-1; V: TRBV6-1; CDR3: ASIPYFGTEAF
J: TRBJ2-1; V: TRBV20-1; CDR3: SASEPSSYNEQF
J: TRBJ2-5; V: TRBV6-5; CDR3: ASSYSGQAGQY
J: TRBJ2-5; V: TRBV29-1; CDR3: SVRDGQETQY
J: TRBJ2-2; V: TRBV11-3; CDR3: ASSFGGATGELF
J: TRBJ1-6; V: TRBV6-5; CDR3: ASSRVIGDAVNSPLH
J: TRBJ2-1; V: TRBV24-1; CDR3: ATSDYAGSGDNEQF
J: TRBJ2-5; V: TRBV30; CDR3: AWSVGWRANLKETQY
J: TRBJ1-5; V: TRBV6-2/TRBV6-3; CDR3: ASLRDRGNQPQH